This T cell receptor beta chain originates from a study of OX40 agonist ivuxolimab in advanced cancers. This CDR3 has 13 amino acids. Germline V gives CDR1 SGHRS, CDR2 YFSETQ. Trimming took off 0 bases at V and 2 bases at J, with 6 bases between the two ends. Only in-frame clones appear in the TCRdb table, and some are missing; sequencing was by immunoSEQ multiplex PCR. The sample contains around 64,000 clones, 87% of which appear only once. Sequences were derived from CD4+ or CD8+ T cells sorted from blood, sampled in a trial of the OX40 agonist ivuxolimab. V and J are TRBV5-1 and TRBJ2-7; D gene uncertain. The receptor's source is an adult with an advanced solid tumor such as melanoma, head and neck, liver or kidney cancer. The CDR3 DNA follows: TGCGCCAGCAGCTTGGACACCGCCTACGAGCAGTACTTC. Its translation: CASSLDTAYEQYF.